These 27 T cell receptor beta chains came from one sample sequenced in a study of shared clonotypes between healthy human individuals. Method: immunoSEQ multiplex PCR; TCRdb's copy keeps in-frame clones and lacks some. This table has more than 850,000 clones, about four fifths appearing once. The source material was memory CD4+ T cells from PBMCs. As to subset: CD45RA-negative fraction. The receptors were sampled from a man between 18 and 35 years old in good health. Some clones in this sample may be carry-over from other donors' samples.

This chain joins TRBV5-4 and TRBJ2-2; 7 nucleotides agree with TRBD2. The J segment lost 5 bases and the V segment lost 2 bases, leaving 6 bases of the junction unmatched. Germline loops: CDR1 SGHNT, CDR2 YYREEE (reference sequence). The CDR3 contains 15 residues. The CDR3 nucleotides are TGTGCCAGCAGCTTTAGGAACGGGGGGACCGGGGAGCTGTTTTTT. It translates to CASSFRNGGTGELFF.

The rearrangement links TRBV12-5 to TRBJ1-5; the D is unclear. The germline CDR1 and CDR2 sequences are LGHNT and FRNRAP. Trimming took 8 bases from V and 4 from J, leaving 21 bases between them. This CDR3 is built from 16 residues. The CDR3 here is CASSLGYSRENQPQHF. For the CDR3, the DNA is TGTGCTAGTTCATTGGGGTATAGTCGGGAAAATCAGCCCCAGCATTTT.

The rearrangement links TRBV6-5 to TRBJ2-5, with D tentatively TRBD2 (6 bases). Germline CDR1 and CDR2: MNHEY and SVGAGI. The CDR3 covers 15 residues. Trimming left V 2 bases short and J 5 bases short, with 15 bases between. The CDR3 loop is CASSYRRSREETQYF. The CDR3, as DNA: TGTGCCAGCAGTTACCGCAGGAGTCGGGAGGAGACCCAGTACTTC.

CDR3 loop: CASSSSGVGTDTQYF. CDR3 in DNA: TGTGCCAGCAGCTCGAGCGGGGTGGGCACAGATACGCAGTATTTT. The chain is built from TRBV11-2 and TRBJ2-3; 7 bases align to TRBD2. Germline assignment: CDR1 SGHAT and CDR2 FQNNGV. The CDR3 runs to 15 residues. J gave up 1 base and V 4 bases, and 5 bases lay outside the gene matches.

V usage is TRBV6-6 and J usage is TRBJ1-1; a weak D match, TRBD1 (6 bases). The germline gives CDR1 MNHNY, CDR2 SVGAGI (reference sequence). V lost 4 bases and J 4 bases, leaving 13 bases between the germline ends. The CDR3 runs to 14 residues. The CDR3 loop reads CASSSRGGTTEAFF. The CDR3, as DNA: TGTGCCAGCAGTTCCCGAGGGGGGACCACTGAAGCTTTCTTT.

This clone was recorded only once. This chain uses TRBV11-1 with TRBJ1-1, with D maybe TRBD1 (5 bases). Germline V gives CDR1 SGHAT, CDR2 FQDESV (reference sequence). This CDR3 spans 15 amino acids. Trimming cost V 6 bases and J 6 bases, with 20 bases left between them. The CDR3 is CASSDMWQGRAEAFF. The CDR3 DNA reads as TGTGCCAGCAGTGATATGTGGCAGGGTCGGGCTGAAGCTTTCTTT.

The gene calls are TRBV5-1 and TRBJ2-2, with TRBD2 matching 8 bases. Germline CDR1 SGHRS, CDR2 YFSETQ. This CDR3 has 18 amino acids. With V trimmed by 1 base and J by 5 bases, 13 bases remained unmatched. In DNA, the CDR3 is TGCGCCAGCAGCTTGAATGTGGTAGCGGGAAAGAATACCGGGGAGCTGTTTTTT. Its protein is CASSLNVVAGKNTGELFF. Using reference TRBV5-1 and TRBJ2-2 for the parts outside the CDR3, the full variable domain is KAGVTQTPRYLIKTRGQQVTLSCSPISGHRSVSWYQQTPGQGLQFLFEYFSETQRNKGNFPGRFSGRQFSNSRSEMNVSTLELGDSALYLCASSLNVVAGKNTGELFFGEGSRLTVL.

V gene TRBV7-9 combines with J gene TRBJ2-2, with D possibly being TRBD1 (5 bases). V lost 0 bases, J lost 6 bases, and 11 bases lay in between. The CDR3 consists of 15 residues. Germline V CDR1 and CDR2: SEHNR, FQNEAQ (reference sequence). The DNA for the CDR3 is TGTGCCAGCAGCTTAGCCTCCAGGGTATCCGGGGAGCTGTTTTTT. This encodes CASSLASRVSGELFF.

Only one count was recorded for this clone. The chain employs TRBV27 and TRBJ2-2; D is possibly TRBD1 (6 bases). Between the trimmed V and J ends, which lost 1 base and 3 bases, there was a span of 18 bases. The germline V gene encodes CDR1 MNHEY and CDR2 SMNVEV (reference sequence). CDR3 length equals 18 residues. CDR3 loop: CASSLYPGSRGYTGELFF. The CDR3, as DNA: TGTGCCAGCAGTTTATACCCCGGCTCCAGGGGTTACACCGGGGAGCTGTTTTTT.

V and J are TRBV5-1 and TRBJ1-3, with a tentative D call TRBD1 (5 bases). The CDR3 runs 15 residues. The germline CDR1 and CDR2 sequences are SGHRS and YFSETQ. V was trimmed by 4 bases and J by 5 bases, leaving 16 bases between them. The CDR3 reads CASSPRPRDRNTIYF. The CDR3 nucleotides read TGCGCCAGCAGCCCGAGACCCAGGGATAGAAACACCATATATTTT.

This clone appeared once. At one end the junction does not follow the germline gene, possibly because of a read error. The gene calls are TRBV4-2 and TRBJ2-7; D not certain. This CDR3 region has 13 residues. CDR1 is LGHNA, CDR2 YNFKEQ, per germline. Here the CDR3 DNA reads TGTGCCAGCAGCCAAGCGCCGCATCTACCTCCAGTCTTC. As protein: CASSQAPHLPPVF.

The chain combines TRBV6-5 with TRBJ2-7; 10 nucleotides line up with TRBD1. The germline CDR1 and CDR2 sequences are MNHEY and SVGAGI. This CDR3 has 15 amino acids. Losses at the gene ends were 5 bases for V and 5 bases for J; bases not matched to a gene: 9. The CDR3 loop reads CASSRRGQGTHEQYF. The CDR3 DNA reads TGTGCCAGCAGTCGCAGGGGACAGGGGACCCACGAGCAGTACTTC.

V is TRBV14 and J is TRBJ2-7, with D perhaps assigned TRBD1 or TRBD2 (5 bases each). This CDR3 spans 16 amino acids. V gave up 5 bases and J gave up 4 bases, with 21 bases separating them. The V gene's germline CDR1 is SGHDN and CDR2 FVKESK. CDR3 residues: CASSAWGRGTRYEQYF. For the CDR3, the DNA is TGTGCCAGCAGCGCATGGGGACGGGGTACGAGGTACGAGCAGTACTTC. Full variable domain (rest looked up from reference TRBV14 and TRBJ2-7): EAGVTQFPSHSVIEKGQTVTLRCDPISGHDNLYWYRRVMGKEIKFLLHFVKESKQDESGMPNNRFLAERTGGTYSTLKVQPAELEDSGVYFCASSAWGRGTRYEQYFGPGTRLTVT.

This chain joins TRBV7-9 and TRBJ1-4; the D is unclear. V lost 1 base to trimming and J lost 5 bases, with 11 bases between them. The CDR3 has 15 residues. The germline V gene has CDR1 SEHNR and CDR2 FQNEAQ (reference sequence). CDR3 bases: TGTGCCAGCAGCTTAGATGGTTATCGGAATGAAAAACTGTTTTTT. Translating it yields CASSLDGYRNEKLFF.

This chain uses TRBV5-1 with TRBJ2-1; D gene ambiguous. Between the trimmed V and J ends, which lost 5 bases and 5 bases, there was a span of 14 bases. The CDR3 is made up of 14 amino acids. CDR1 SGHRS and CDR2 YFSETQ come from the germline V gene. The CDR3 coding sequence is TGCGCCAGCAGACTTGGGAACCATGACAATGAGCAGTTCTTC. Its protein product is CASRLGNHDNEQFF.

This chain connects TRBV9 to TRBJ2-7; D ambiguous. V lost 0 bases to trimming and J lost 8 bases, with 12 bases between them. The CDR3 is 13 amino acids. Germline V lookup: CDR1 SGDLS, CDR2 YYNGEE. The CDR3 spells CASSVDSREKQYF. In DNA form, the CDR3 reads TGTGCCAGCAGCGTAGATTCCCGTGAAAAGCAGTACTTC. The entire variable domain, with the rest obtained from reference TRBV9 and TRBJ2-7, is as follows: DSGVTQTPKHLITATGQRVTLRCSPRSGDLSVYWYQQSLDQGLQFLIQYYNGEERAKGNILERFSAQQFPDLHSELNLSSLELGDSALYFCASSVDSREKQYFGPGTRLTVT.

This chain connects TRBV6-1 to TRBJ2-5, with D possibly matching TRBD1 (5 bases). V was trimmed by 6 bases and J by 5 bases, leaving 16 bases between them. Germline CDR1 and CDR2: MNHNS and SASEGT. This CDR3 is 14 amino acids long. The CDR3 region is CASRPQGRLETQYF. The CDR3 DNA follows: TGTGCCAGCAGGCCTCAGGGTAGATTGGAGACCCAGTACTTC.

V gene TRBV5-1 combines with J gene TRBJ2-1; 7 nucleotides line up with TRBD2. The CDR3 spans 14 residues. The germline gives CDR1 SGHRS, CDR2 YFSETQ. V lost 5 bases, J lost 6 bases, and 8 bases stayed unmatched. The CDR3, as DNA: TGCGCCAGCAGTCGGACAAGCGGGACCAATGAGCAGTTCTTC. This codes for CASSRTSGTNEQFF.

A single count supports this clone. This chain connects TRBV11-2 to TRBJ2-7; 11 bases are a match to TRBD1. The ends lost 0 bases at V and 0 bases at J; junction bases unmatched: 4. The CDR3 consists of 17 residues. Looked up from germline, CDR1 is SGHAT and CDR2 is FQNNGV. CDR3 bases: TGTGCCAGCAGCTTAGATTCCGGGACAGGGGGCTCCTACGAGCAGTACTTC. Translating gives CASSLDSGTGGSYEQYF.

CDR3 DNA: TGTGCCAGCAGCGCGCTACAGGGAGGGACCGGGGAGCTGTTTTTT. Translated, it gives CASSALQGGTGELFF. The chain joins TRBV9 to TRBJ2-2; a weak D match, TRBD2 (7 bases). CDR3 length: 15 amino acids. V gave up 3 bases and J gave up 5 bases, with 14 bases separating them. From germline, CDR1 is SGDLS and CDR2 YYNGEE. The full variable domain, rest sourced from reference TRBV9 and TRBJ2-2, is DSGVTQTPKHLITATGQRVTLRCSPRSGDLSVYWYQQSLDQGLQFLIQYYNGEERAKGNILERFSAQQFPDLHSELNLSSLELGDSALYFCASSALQGGTGELFFGEGSRLTVL.

The V call is TRBV6-6, the J call TRBJ2-2; the D gene is possibly TRBD2 (6 bases). The CDR3 spans 14 residues. Trimming cost V 8 bases and J 1 base, with 11 bases left between them. CDR1 is MNHNY and CDR2 is SVGAGI in the germline V gene (reference sequence). The CDR3 sequence: CASLGTWNTGELFF. The CDR3 bases are TGTGCCAGCTTAGGGACTTGGAACACCGGGGAGCTGTTTTTT.

The chain is built from TRBV15 and TRBJ2-1, with 7 nucleotides matching TRBD2. Germline V gene lookup returns CDR1 LNHNV and CDR2 YYDKDF (reference sequence). The length of the CDR3 is 16 residues. J lost 7 bases, V lost 0 bases, and 9 bases had no gene match. The CDR3 spells CATSREPSGIGNEQFF. The DNA for the CDR3 is TGTGCCACCAGCAGAGAGCCGAGCGGGATCGGGAATGAGCAGTTCTTC. Supplemented by reference TRBV15 and TRBJ2-1, the full variable domain reads DAMVIQNPRYQVTQFGKPVTLSCSQTLNHNVMYWYQQKSSQAPKLLFHYYDKDFNNEADTPDNFQSRRPNTSFCFLDIRSPGLGDTAMYLCATSREPSGIGNEQFFGPGTRLTVL.

The rearrangement uses TRBV5-1 and TRBJ2-3, with a tentative D call TRBD1 (8 bases). The CDR3 covers 15 residues. The germline V and J ends were trimmed by 3 bases and 2 bases, with 13 bases remaining between them. Germline assignment: CDR1 SGHRS and CDR2 YFSETQ. CDR3 region: CASSSTGGDTDTQYF. CDR3 nucleotides: TGCGCCAGCAGCTCAACAGGGGGGGACACAGATACGCAGTATTTT.

V and J are TRBV19 and TRBJ2-7, with D perhaps matching TRBD2 (6 bases). CDR3 length: 13 residues. Per the germline V gene, CDR1 is LNHDA and CDR2 is SQIVND (reference sequence). Trimming shortened V by 6 bases and J by 2 bases, and 11 bases separated the two germline ends. Here the CDR3 reads CASSPPGAYEQYF. The CDR3 bases are TGTGCCAGTAGCCCCCCGGGGGCCTACGAGCAGTACTTC.

The chain carries TRBV15 and TRBJ1-1, with TRBD1 matching 10 bases. V shed 0 bases, J shed 5 bases, and the junction held 3 bases outside the gene matches. The CDR3 spans 15 residues. Germline V gives CDR1 LNHNV, CDR2 YYDKDF (reference sequence). The CDR3 loop is CATSRDPGQGTEAFF. The CDR3 nucleotides read TGTGCCACCAGCAGAGATCCGGGACAGGGGACTGAAGCTTTCTTT.

The CDR3 coding sequence is TGTGCCAGCAGCTTGGGCGTCGGGGACAGGGGCTGGGAGCAGTACTTC. Translation: CASSLGVGDRGWEQYF. The V gene is TRBV11-3, the J gene TRBJ2-7, with 10 bases that match TRBD1. Per the germline V gene, CDR1 is SGHNT and CDR2 is YENEEA. The V gene end was trimmed by 3 bases and the J gene end by 7 bases; junction bases not matched to a gene: 12. This CDR3 region has 16 residues.

In its sample, this clone was seen a few times. This sequence joins TRBV6-6 and TRBJ1-2, with D perhaps matching TRBD1 (5 bases). Looked up from germline, CDR1 is MNHNY and CDR2 is SVGAGI (reference sequence). Trimming removed 9 bases at V and 7 bases at J, with 12 bases between. This CDR3 is built from 11 residues. The CDR3 spells CASTGGAGYTF. In DNA form, the CDR3 reads TGTGCCAGTACGGGGGGAGCTGGCTACACCTTC.